This T cell receptor beta chain was sequenced during a study of response to subunit inactivated influenza vaccine. Broader study findings: T cells newly recruited by each seasonal influenza vaccination are few, the authors suggested.

A remark on this clonotype: The target antigen is unknown.

Per germline, CDR1 SGHTA and CDR2 FQGTGA. Trimming removed 5 bases from V and 5 bases from J; junction bases left unmatched: 6. The CDR3 has 15 residues. Each CDR3 protein gets one entry after TCRdb re-called the RT-PCR reads with MiXCR. The data hold about 650,000 distinct CDR3 sequences, with around 13% observed a single time. Sequences were derived from PBMCs from blood, sampled 14 to 15 days before vaccination. The chain has TRBV7-3 and TRBJ2-1, with 10 bases aligning to TRBD1. The clonotype comes from a man aged 50 or older who received an inactivated influenza vaccine. This CDR3 reads CASSPDRGMHNEQFF. Written as DNA, the CDR3 is TGTGCCAGCAGCCCGGACAGGGGGATGCACAATGAGCAGTTCTTC.